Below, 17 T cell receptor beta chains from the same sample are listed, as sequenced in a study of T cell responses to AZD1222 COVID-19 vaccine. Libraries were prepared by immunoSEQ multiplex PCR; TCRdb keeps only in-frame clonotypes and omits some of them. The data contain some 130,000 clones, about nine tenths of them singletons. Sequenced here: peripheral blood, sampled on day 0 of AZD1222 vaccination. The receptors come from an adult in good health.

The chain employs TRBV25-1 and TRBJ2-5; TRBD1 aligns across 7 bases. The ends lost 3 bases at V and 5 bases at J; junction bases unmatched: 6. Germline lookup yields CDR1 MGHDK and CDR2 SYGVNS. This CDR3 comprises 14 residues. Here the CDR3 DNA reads TGTGCCAGCAGTGACCGGCAGGGGGACGAGACCCAGTACTTC. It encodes CASSDRQGDETQYF.

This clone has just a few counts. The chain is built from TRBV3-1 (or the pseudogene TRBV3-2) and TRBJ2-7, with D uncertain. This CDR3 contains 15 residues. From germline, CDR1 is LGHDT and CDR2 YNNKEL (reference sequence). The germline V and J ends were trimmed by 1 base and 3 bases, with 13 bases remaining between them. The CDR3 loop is CASSQVGRSDYEQYF. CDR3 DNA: TGTGCCAGCAGCCAAGTCGGGCGGAGTGACTACGAGCAGTACTTC.

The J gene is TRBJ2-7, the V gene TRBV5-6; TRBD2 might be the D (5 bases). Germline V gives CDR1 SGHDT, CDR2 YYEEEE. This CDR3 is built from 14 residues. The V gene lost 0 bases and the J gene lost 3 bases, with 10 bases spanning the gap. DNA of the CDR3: TGTGCCAGCAGCTTGGCGGTTAGCGTCTACGAGCAGTACTTC. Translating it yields CASSLAVSVYEQYF.

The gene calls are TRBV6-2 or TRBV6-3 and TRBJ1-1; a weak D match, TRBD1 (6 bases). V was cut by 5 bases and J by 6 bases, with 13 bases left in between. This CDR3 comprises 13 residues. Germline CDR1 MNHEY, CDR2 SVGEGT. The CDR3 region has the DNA TGTGCCAGCAGTAAAAAGGGGGTCGCTGAAGCTTTCTTT. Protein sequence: CASSKKGVAEAFF.

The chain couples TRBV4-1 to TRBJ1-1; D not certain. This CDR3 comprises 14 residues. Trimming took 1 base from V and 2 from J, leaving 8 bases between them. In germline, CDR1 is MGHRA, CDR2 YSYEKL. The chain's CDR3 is CASSQGRINTEAFF. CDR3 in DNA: TGCGCCAGCAGCCAAGGACGGATCAACACTGAAGCTTTCTTT.

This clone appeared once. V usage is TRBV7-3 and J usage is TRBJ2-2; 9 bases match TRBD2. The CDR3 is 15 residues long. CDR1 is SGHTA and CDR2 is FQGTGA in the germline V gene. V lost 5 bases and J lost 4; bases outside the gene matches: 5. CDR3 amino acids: CASSGSGGPTGELFF. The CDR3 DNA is TGTGCCAGCAGCGGAAGCGGGGGGCCCACCGGGGAGCTGTTTTTT. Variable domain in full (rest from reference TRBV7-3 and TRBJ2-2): GAGVSQTPSNKVTEKGKYVELRCDPISGHTALYWYRQSLGQGPEFLIYFQGTGAADDSGLPNDRFFAVRPEGSVSTLKIQRTERGDSAVYLCASSGSGGPTGELFFGEGSRLTVL.

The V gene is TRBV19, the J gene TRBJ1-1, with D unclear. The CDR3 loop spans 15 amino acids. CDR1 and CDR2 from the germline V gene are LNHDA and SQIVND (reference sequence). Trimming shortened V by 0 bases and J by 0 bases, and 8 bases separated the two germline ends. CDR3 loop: CASSIDTAMNTEAFF. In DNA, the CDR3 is TGTGCCAGTAGTATAGATACAGCCATGAACACTGAAGCTTTCTTT.

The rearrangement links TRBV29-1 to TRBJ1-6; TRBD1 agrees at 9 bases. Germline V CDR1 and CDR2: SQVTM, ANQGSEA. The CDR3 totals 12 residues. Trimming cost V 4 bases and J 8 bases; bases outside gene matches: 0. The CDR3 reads CSVGTGDSPLHF. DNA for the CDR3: TGCAGCGTTGGGACAGGGGATTCACCCCTCCACTTT.

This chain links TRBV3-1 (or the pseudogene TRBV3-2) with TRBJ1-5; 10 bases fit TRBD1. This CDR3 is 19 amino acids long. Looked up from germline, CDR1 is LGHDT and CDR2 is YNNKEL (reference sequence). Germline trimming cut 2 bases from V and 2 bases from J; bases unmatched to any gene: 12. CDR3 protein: CASSQTPGQGENGNQPQHF. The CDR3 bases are TGTGCCAGCAGCCAAACCCCAGGACAGGGGGAAAATGGCAATCAGCCCCAGCATTTT.

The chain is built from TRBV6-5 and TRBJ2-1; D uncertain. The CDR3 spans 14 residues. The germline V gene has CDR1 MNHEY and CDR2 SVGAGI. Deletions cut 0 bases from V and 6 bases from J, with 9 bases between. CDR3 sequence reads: CASSYSIDPNEQFF. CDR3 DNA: TGTGCCAGCAGTTACTCGATTGACCCCAATGAGCAGTTCTTC.

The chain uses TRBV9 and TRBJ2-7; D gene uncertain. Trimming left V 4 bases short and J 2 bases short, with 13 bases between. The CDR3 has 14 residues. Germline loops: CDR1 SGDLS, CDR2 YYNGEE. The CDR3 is CASSPGWVPYEQYF. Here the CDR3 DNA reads TGTGCCAGCAGCCCCGGATGGGTCCCCTACGAGCAGTACTTC.

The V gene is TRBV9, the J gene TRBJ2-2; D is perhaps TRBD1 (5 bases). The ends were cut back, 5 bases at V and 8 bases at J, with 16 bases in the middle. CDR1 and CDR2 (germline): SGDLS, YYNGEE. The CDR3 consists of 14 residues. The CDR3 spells CASRKTEFAGELFF. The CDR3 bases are TGTGCCAGCAGGAAGACAGAGTTTGCTGGGGAGCTGTTTTTT.

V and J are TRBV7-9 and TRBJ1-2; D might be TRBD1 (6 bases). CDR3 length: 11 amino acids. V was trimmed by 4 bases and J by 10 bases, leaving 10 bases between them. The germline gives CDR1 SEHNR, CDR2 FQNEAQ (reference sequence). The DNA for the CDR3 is TGTGCCAGCAGCTGGACAGAGGTCTACACCTTC. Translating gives CASSWTEVYTF.

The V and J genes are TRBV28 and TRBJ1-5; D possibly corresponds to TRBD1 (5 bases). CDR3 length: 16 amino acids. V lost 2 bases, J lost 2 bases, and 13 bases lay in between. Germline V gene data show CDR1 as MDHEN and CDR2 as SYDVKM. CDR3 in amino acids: CASSLGGWGGNQPQHF. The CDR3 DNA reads TGTGCCAGCAGTTTAGGGGGTTGGGGGGGCAATCAGCCCCAGCATTTT.

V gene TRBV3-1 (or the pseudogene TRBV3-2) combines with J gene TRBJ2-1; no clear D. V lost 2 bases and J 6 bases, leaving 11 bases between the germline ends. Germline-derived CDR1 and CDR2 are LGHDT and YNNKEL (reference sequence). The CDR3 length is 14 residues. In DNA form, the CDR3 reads TGTGCCAGCAGCCAACACTTACCCATCAATGAGCAGTTCTTC. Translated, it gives CASSQHLPINEQFF.

The CDR3 DNA reads as TGTGCCAGTAAACAGGGAATGACCTACGATCAGCCCCAGCATTTT. Its protein is CASKQGMTYDQPQHF. The chain carries TRBV6-5 and TRBJ1-5; perhaps TRBD1 as D (6 bases). Between the trimmed V and J ends, which lost 9 bases and 5 bases, there was a span of 20 bases. This CDR3 is built from 15 residues. Germline values: CDR1 MNHEY, CDR2 SVGAGI.

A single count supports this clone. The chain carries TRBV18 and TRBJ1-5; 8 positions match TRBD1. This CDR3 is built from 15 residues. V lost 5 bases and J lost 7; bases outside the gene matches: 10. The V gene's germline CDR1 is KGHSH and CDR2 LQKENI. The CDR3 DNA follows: TGTGCCAGCTCAGATAATCAGGGGGCGAGGCAGCCCCAGCATTTT. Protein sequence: CASSDNQGARQPQHF.